A selection of T cell receptor beta chains follows, all from one sample in a study of blood T cell repertoires in COVID-19. Data came from immunoSEQ multiplex PCR; TCRdb stores just in-frame clones and leaves some out. The sample carries more than 300,000 clones, 88% recorded once. Sequencing was carried out using peripheral blood. The receptors were sampled from a woman in her 30s with COVID-19, enrolled during active disease. Both conserved end residues are part of each CDR3. A D gene is named only where the DNA matches it firmly. Expanded clones get a size class; other rows say once, few or many, or leave the size out.

DNA: TGCGCCAGCAGCCCGACACAGTATAGCAATCAGCCCCAGCATTTT
CDR3: CASSPTQYSNQPQHF
size: .
V: TRBV4-1
D: .
J: TRBJ1-5

DNA: TGTGCCAGCAGGGACAGGGGGCCAATGAATCAGCCCCAGCATTTT
CDR3: CASRDRGPMNQPQHF
size: once
V: TRBV6-5
D: TRBD1
J: TRBJ1-5

DNA: TGCGCCAGCAGCTTGATAGGTTCGGGACAGGGCGACGAGCAGTACTTC
CDR3: CASSLIGSGQGDEQYF
size: .
V: TRBV5-1
D: TRBD1
J: TRBJ2-7

DNA: TGTGCCAGCAGCTCCCATACGGGTTCCGAGCAGTTCTTC
CDR3: CASSSHTGSEQFF
size: .
V: TRBV11-3
D: .
J: TRBJ2-1

DNA: TGTGCCAGCAGTCTTTTAGACAGCTCGAACACCGGGGAGCTGTTTTTT
CDR3: CASSLLDSSNTGELFF
size: .
V: TRBV6-2/TRBV6-3
D: .
J: TRBJ2-2

DNA: TGCAGTGCTTGCCGCTCGGACGAGCAGTACTTC
CDR3: CSACRSDEQYF
size: .
V: TRBV20-1
D: .
J: TRBJ2-7

DNA: TGTGCCAGCTCAGAGCGGGGCACAGATACGCAGTATTTT
CDR3: CASSERGTDTQYF
size: .
V: TRBV18
D: .
J: TRBJ2-3

DNA: TGTGCCAGCAGCGCTTCCGGTTCCCTGAAAGCTTTCTTT
CDR3: CASSASGSLKAFF
size: .
V: TRBV7-3
D: .
J: TRBJ1-1

DNA: TGTGCCAGCTCACCGCCGAACAGAGAAGCTTTCTTT
CDR3: CASSPPNREAFF
size: once
V: TRBV18
D: .
J: TRBJ1-1

DNA: TGTGCCAGCAGCCAAGGGGCGGGAGAAAAACTGTTTTTT
CDR3: CASSQGAGEKLFF
size: .
V: TRBV3-1/TRBV3-2
D: .
J: TRBJ1-4

DNA: TGTGCCATCAGTGTCGCCGGGACTAGCTACGAGCAGTACTTC
CDR3: CAISVAGTSYEQYF
size: .
V: TRBV10-3
D: TRBD2
J: TRBJ2-7

DNA: TGTGCCAGCAGTGCGCAGGGGGACGGTGAGCAGTTCTTC
CDR3: CASSAQGDGEQFF
size: once
V: TRBV12-3/TRBV12-4
D: TRBD1
J: TRBJ2-1

DNA: TGTGCCAGCAGTTCGGGACTAGCGGGGGGCCCCTCTAGCACAGATACGCAGTATTTT
CDR3: CASSSGLAGGPSSTDTQYF
size: .
V: TRBV2
D: TRBD2
J: TRBJ2-3

DNA: TGTGCCAGCAGGACAGGGAACACTGAAGCTTTCTTT
CDR3: CASRTGNTEAFF
size: .
V: TRBV6-5
D: .
J: TRBJ1-1

DNA: TGTGCCAGCAGTTTATTGTCATATGGCTACACCTTC
CDR3: CASSLLSYGYTF
size: .
V: TRBV12-3/TRBV12-4
D: .
J: TRBJ1-2

DNA: TGTGCCAGCAGTTTATCAAGACTAGCGGGGGGCCAACGGACCCAGTACTTC
CDR3: CASSLSRLAGGQRTQYF
size: .
V: TRBV28
D: TRBD2
J: TRBJ2-5

DNA: TGTGCCAGCAGCTTATCGGGGGGCGAGAATTCACCCCTCCACTTT
CDR3: CASSLSGGENSPLHF
size: .
V: TRBV7-2
D: .
J: TRBJ1-6

DNA: TGTGCCAGCAGTGACTTTGCGGGGGGGCAGAATGAGCAGTTCTTC
CDR3: CASSDFAGGQNEQFF
size: .
V: TRBV2
D: TRBD2
J: TRBJ2-1

DNA: TGTGCCAGCAGCCCGAAAACCGGGACCCAGTACTTC
CDR3: CASSPKTGTQYF
size: .
V: TRBV14
D: .
J: TRBJ2-5

DNA: TGTGCCAGCAGCTTAGGAGATGACAGTGACTCTGGAAACACCATATATTTT
CDR3: CASSLGDDSDSGNTIYF
size: .
V: TRBV7-9
D: .
J: TRBJ1-3

DNA: TGTGCCAGCAGCCCTACAGGGTCACGGTACAATGAGCAGTTCTTC
CDR3: CASSPTGSRYNEQFF
size: .
V: TRBV5-4
D: .
J: TRBJ2-1

DNA: TGTGCCAGCAGCATAAGCGGGTCCGATGAAGCTTTCTTT
CDR3: CASSISGSDEAFF
size: few
V: TRBV28
D: .
J: TRBJ1-1

DNA: TGTGCCAGCAGCCTCGCTCTGGGGGGGAAAGCTTTCTTT
CDR3: CASSLALGGKAFF
size: .
V: TRBV3-1/TRBV3-2
D: .
J: TRBJ1-1

DNA: TGTGCCAGCAGCAGGACTAGCTTCCGGGCTGGGGAGACCCAGTACTTC
CDR3: CASSRTSFRAGETQYF
size: once
V: TRBV11-2
D: TRBD2
J: TRBJ2-5

DNA: TGTGCCGGGAGGACCGGGAGGGGCACTGAAGCTTTCTTT
CDR3: CAGRTGRGTEAFF
size: .
V: TRBV30
D: .
J: TRBJ1-1

DNA: TGTGCCAGCAGCCCCGGGACAGGTCAAGAGACCCAGTACTTC
CDR3: CASSPGTGQETQYF
size: few
V: TRBV6-5
D: TRBD1
J: TRBJ2-5

DNA: TGTGCCAGCAGGGAGAGGGGGGGGCCCATAGATACGCAGTATTTT
CDR3: CASRERGGPIDTQYF
size: .
V: TRBV5-4
D: .
J: TRBJ2-3

DNA: TGTGCCAACTCCGGCGGGGACAGGGGTGAGGCCGGGGAGCTGTTTTTT
CDR3: CANSGGDRGEAGELFF
size: .
V: TRBV2
D: TRBD1
J: TRBJ2-2

DNA: TGCAGCGCCGCGAGATCCTATGGCTACACCTTC
CDR3: CSAARSYGYTF
size: .
V: TRBV29-1
D: .
J: TRBJ1-2

DNA: TGTGCCAGCAGTTTTTCAGGGTTTACGCAGAACACTGAAGCTTTCTTT
CDR3: CASSFSGFTQNTEAFF
size: .
V: TRBV27
D: .
J: TRBJ1-1

DNA: TGTGCCAGCAGTCTGACAGGAAAGGGCGGGGAGCTGTTTTTT
CDR3: CASSLTGKGGELFF
size: .
V: TRBV28
D: .
J: TRBJ2-2

DNA: TGTGCCAGCATGGACAGGGGCACTGAAGCTTTCTTT
CDR3: CASMDRGTEAFF
size: few
V: TRBV27
D: TRBD1
J: TRBJ1-1

DNA: TGTGCCACCGCAGAGGCACAGGCTTCTGGCAATCAGCCCCAGCATTTT
CDR3: CATAEAQASGNQPQHF
size: once
V: TRBV15
D: .
J: TRBJ1-5

DNA: TGCGCCAGCAGGGTGGAGGGGAGCGCCTCATATGGCTACACCTTC
CDR3: CASRVEGSASYGYTF
size: once
V: TRBV4-3
D: .
J: TRBJ1-2

DNA: TGTGCCAGCAGCCCTTACGACGGGACTGAAGCTTTCTTT
CDR3: CASSPYDGTEAFF
size: .
V: TRBV11-2
D: .
J: TRBJ1-1

DNA: TGTGCCAGCAGCCCTTCCGGGGGGGCATCGTACGAGCAGTACTTC
CDR3: CASSPSGGASYEQYF
size: .
V: TRBV4-2
D: TRBD2
J: TRBJ2-7

DNA: TGTGCCAGCAGCCAAGATCCGGGACAGGGCTCTTCACCCCTCCACTTT
CDR3: CASSQDPGQGSSPLHF
size: .
V: TRBV5-5
D: TRBD1
J: TRBJ1-6

DNA: TGTGCCAGCGCGCCGGGACAGGGGCGTAGCTATGGCTACACCTTC
CDR3: CASAPGQGRSYGYTF
size: .
V: TRBV7-9
D: TRBD1
J: TRBJ1-2

DNA: TGTGCCAGCACCCCGCGGTACAGGGTAGACACCATATATTTT
CDR3: CASTPRYRVDTIYF
size: .
V: TRBV5-6
D: .
J: TRBJ1-3

DNA: TGTGCCAGCAGTTCTCTTGACAGGCGCTCCGAGCAGTACTTC
CDR3: CASSSLDRRSEQYF
size: .
V: TRBV7-9
D: .
J: TRBJ2-7

DNA: TGTGCCAGCGGAGTGGAACTTACAGATACGCAGTATTTT
CDR3: CASGVELTDTQYF
size: .
V: TRBV6-5
D: .
J: TRBJ2-3

DNA: TGTGCCAGCACACTCGACAGGGTCTATTCAAACACCATATATTTT
CDR3: CASTLDRVYSNTIYF
size: .
V: TRBV6-5
D: TRBD1
J: TRBJ1-3

DNA: TGTGCCAGTAGTAGGCAGACAGGATCCGGGGAGCTGTTTTTT
CDR3: CASSRQTGSGELFF
size: .
V: TRBV19
D: .
J: TRBJ2-2

DNA: TGTGCCTGGAAGCGGGACTCATTATCCTACGAGCAGTACTTC
CDR3: CAWKRDSLSYEQYF
size: .
V: TRBV30
D: TRBD2
J: TRBJ2-7

DNA: TGTGCCAGCGAGCCGCTCCCGAACACCGGGGAGCTGTTTTTT
CDR3: CASEPLPNTGELFF
size: .
V: TRBV4-2
D: .
J: TRBJ2-2

DNA: TGTGCCAGCAGCAGTGCCCCCGGGACAGAGACTCTTGCAACTAATGAAAAACTGTTTTTT
CDR3: CASSSAPGTETLATNEKLFF
size: .
V: TRBV21-1
D: .
J: TRBJ1-4

DNA: TGTGCCAGCAGCGTAGGGAATACAGGGGACTATGGCTACACCTTC
CDR3: CASSVGNTGDYGYTF
size: once
V: TRBV9
D: TRBD1
J: TRBJ1-2

DNA: TGTGCCAGCAGCCCAGGGACAACGAATTCACCCCTCCACTTT
CDR3: CASSPGTTNSPLHF
size: .
V: TRBV7-8
D: .
J: TRBJ1-6

DNA: TGTGCCAGCAGCGTAGGGGAGACTGAAGCTTTCTTT
CDR3: CASSVGETEAFF
size: .
V: TRBV9
D: .
J: TRBJ1-1

DNA: TGTGCCAGCAGCCAAGAAGGTTCGGGGGGTTATGGCTACACCTTC
CDR3: CASSQEGSGGYGYTF
size: .
V: TRBV4-2
D: .
J: TRBJ1-2

DNA: TGTGCCAGCAGCTATAGCGGGGGACCCTACGAGCAGTACTTC
CDR3: CASSYSGGPYEQYF
size: .
V: TRBV6-5
D: TRBD2
J: TRBJ2-7

DNA: TGTGCCAGCAGTCCAGACAGGGCCCGCACAGATACGCAGTATTTT
CDR3: CASSPDRARTDTQYF
size: .
V: TRBV6-4
D: TRBD1
J: TRBJ2-3

DNA: TGCGCCAGCAGCAGACAGGGTCACTATGGCTACACCTTC
CDR3: CASSRQGHYGYTF
size: .
V: TRBV5-1
D: TRBD1
J: TRBJ1-2